Below, 19 T cell receptor beta chains from the same sample are listed, as sequenced in a study of blood T cell repertoires in COVID-19. Sequenced by immunoSEQ multiplex PCR; TCRdb stores in-frame clones only, minus some. The data contain roughly 190,000 clones, around 83% of them seen just once; the ten biggest clones take up 7%. The sample was peripheral blood. These receptors were obtained from an elderly woman in a cohort sampled during active or convalescent COVID-19.

The sample holds many counts of this clone. The CDR3 DNA is TGTGCCAGCAGCGTAGACCCAGGGGAAGAGACCCAGTACTTC. Translated, it gives CASSVDPGEETQYF. The genes are TRBV9 and TRBJ2-5, with D tentatively TRBD1 (6 bases). The CDR3 sequence is 14 residues long. Trimming removed 0 bases at V and 3 bases at J, with 9 bases between. Germline CDR1 is SGDLS and CDR2 is YYNGEE.

The chain uses TRBV13 and TRBJ1-2; 10 positions agree with TRBD1. CDR3 length equals 14 residues. The ends lost 4 bases at V and 5 bases at J; junction bases unmatched: 4. CDR1 PRHDT and CDR2 FYEKMQ come from the germline V gene (reference sequence). The CDR3 reads CASSSTGGIYGYTF. In DNA, the CDR3 is TGTGCCAGCAGCTCGACAGGGGGCATTTATGGCTACACCTTC.

The rearrangement joins TRBV27 to TRBJ1-5; the match to TRBD1 covers 7 bases. After removal of 4 bases from V and 6 bases from J, the junction contained 9 bases not matched to a gene. Germline lookup yields CDR1 MNHEY and CDR2 SMNVEV (reference sequence). The CDR3 has 15 residues. The CDR3 bases are TGTGCCAGCAGTTCCCGGGACAGCTATCGTCAGCCCCAGCATTTT. This encodes CASSSRDSYRQPQHF.

This chain uses TRBV4-1 with TRBJ2-7, with D perhaps TRBD1 (7 bases). CDR1 MGHRA and CDR2 YSYEKL come from the germline V gene. Trimming removed 5 bases at V and 0 bases at J, with 14 bases between. This CDR3 spans 15 amino acids. The CDR3 DNA sequence: TGCGCCAGCAGCGGAAGGAGGGACAGCTCCTACGAGCAGTACTTC. Amino acids: CASSGRRDSSYEQYF.

The V gene is TRBV7-8, the J gene TRBJ1-3, with D possibly being TRBD1 (6 bases). The germline gives CDR1 SGHVS, CDR2 FQNEAQ. CDR3 length: 18 residues. The V gene lost 1 base and the J gene lost 0 bases, with 16 bases spanning the gap. The CDR3 here is CASSLEVRGGSSGNTIYF. CDR3 DNA sequence: TGTGCCAGCAGCTTAGAAGTCAGGGGCGGAAGCTCTGGAAACACCATATATTTT.

The J gene is TRBJ2-7, the V gene TRBV9; 8 bases align to TRBD1. The CDR3 loop spans 14 amino acids. CDR1 SGDLS and CDR2 YYNGEE come from the germline V gene. V dropped 0 bases and J dropped 5; count of bases not matched to a gene: 4. The CDR3 loop reads CASSVANRGNEQYF. The CDR3 region has the DNA TGTGCCAGCAGCGTAGCTAACAGGGGGAACGAGCAGTACTTC. Full variable domain (remainder filled in from reference TRBV9 and TRBJ2-7): DSGVTQTPKHLITATGQRVTLRCSPRSGDLSVYWYQQSLDQGLQFLIQYYNGEERAKGNILERFSAQQFPDLHSELNLSSLELGDSALYFCASSVANRGNEQYFGPGTRLTVT.

This rearrangement joins TRBV15 to TRBJ1-5, with 7 bases fitting TRBD1. CDR3 length equals 15 residues. The ends lost 0 bases at V and 5 bases at J; junction bases unmatched: 4. Germline CDR1 LNHNV, CDR2 YYDKDF (reference sequence). The CDR3 DNA follows: TGTGCCACCAGCAGAGATGGAGGGGGCGATCAGCCCCAGCATTTT. This translates into CATSRDGGGDQPQHF.

This clone has only a few counts. The chain recombines TRBV19 with TRBJ2-5; 9 positions match TRBD1. The trim removed 6 bases at V and 2 bases at J, leaving 7 bases unmatched. From germline, CDR1 is LNHDA and CDR2 SQIVND (reference sequence). This CDR3 has 15 residues. CDR3 in amino acids: CASRDRGGLQETQYF. CDR3 DNA sequence: TGTGCCAGTAGGGACAGGGGTGGGCTTCAAGAGACCCAGTACTTC.

The gene calls are TRBV6-5 and TRBJ2-1; 8 nucleotides line up with TRBD2. The CDR3 contains 13 residues. Germline V gene data show CDR1 as MNHEY and CDR2 as SVGAGI. The V segment lost 7 bases and the J segment 10 bases; nucleotides outside the gene matches: 9. This CDR3 is CASTRLARMEQFF. In DNA, the CDR3 is TGTGCCAGCACTCGACTAGCGAGGATGGAGCAGTTCTTC.

This clone was counted only a few times. The chain joins TRBV28 to TRBJ1-2; tentatively, D is TRBD1 (6 bases). V dropped 6 bases and J dropped 1 base, with 15 bases sitting between them. The CDR3 consists of 15 residues. Germline CDR1 reads MDHEN; CDR2 reads SYDVKM. This CDR3 reads CASRPPRTVNYGYTF. CDR3 coding DNA: TGTGCCAGCAGGCCCCCGCGGACAGTTAACTATGGCTACACCTTC.

The V gene is TRBV13, the J gene TRBJ1-5; no reliable D call. In germline, CDR1 is PRHDT, CDR2 FYEKMQ (reference sequence). Trimming cost V 1 base and J 7 bases, with 5 bases left between them. The CDR3 has 12 amino acids. CDR3 bases: TGTGCCAGCAGCTTAGATCGGCAGCCCCAGCATTTT. The encoded protein is CASSLDRQPQHF.

V usage is TRBV7-2 and J usage is TRBJ2-3; TRBD2 is a possible D gene (6 bases). CDR1 is SGHTA, CDR2 FQGNSA, per germline. Trimming shortened V by 4 bases and J by 0 bases, and 11 bases separated the two germline ends. This CDR3 spans 15 amino acids. The CDR3 protein is CASSSTGTSTDTQYF. Written as DNA, the CDR3 is TGTGCCAGCAGCTCGACCGGGACTAGCACAGATACGCAGTATTTT. Complete variable domain (other parts from reference TRBV7-2 and TRBJ2-3): GAGVSQSPSNKVTEKGKDVELRCDPISGHTALYWYRQSLGQGLEFLIYFQGNSAPDKSGLPSDRFSAERTGGSVSTLTIQRTQQEDSAVYLCASSSTGTSTDTQYFGPGTRLTVL.

The rearrangement uses TRBV19 and TRBJ2-1; a possible D gene is TRBD2 (5 bases). The germline CDR1 and CDR2 sequences are LNHDA and SQIVND (reference sequence). Trimming took off 4 bases at V and 8 bases at J, with 27 bases between the two ends. The CDR3 covers 18 residues. CDR3 DNA sequence: TGTGCCAGTAGTACGAAGCCCAAGAGTTGGTTACGGGAAGATGAGCAGTTCTTC. Residues: CASSTKPKSWLREDEQFF.

This chain links TRBV5-1 with TRBJ2-7; D may be TRBD1 (6 bases). The germline CDR1 and CDR2 sequences are SGHRS and YFSETQ. This CDR3 spans 14 amino acids. V dropped 1 base and J dropped 4 bases, with 12 bases sitting between them. In DNA, the CDR3 is TGCGCCAGCAGCTTGACAGGGAAAGGTTACGAGCAGTACTTC. It encodes CASSLTGKGYEQYF. The whole variable domain, remainder taken from reference TRBV5-1 and TRBJ2-7, is KAGVTQTPRYLIKTRGQQVTLSCSPISGHRSVSWYQQTPGQGLQFLFEYFSETQRNKGNFPGRFSGRQFSNSRSEMNVSTLELGDSALYLCASSLTGKGYEQYFGPGTRLTVT.

CDR3 nucleotide sequence: TGTGCCAGCAGCAATCAAGCGAGTCAAGAGACCCAGTACTTC. It translates to CASSNQASQETQYF. This sequence joins TRBV3-1 (or the pseudogene TRBV3-2) and TRBJ2-5, with D unresolved. The CDR3 length is 14 residues. CDR1 is LGHDT and CDR2 is YNNKEL in the germline V gene (reference sequence). Trimming shortened V by 5 bases and J by 2 bases, and 12 bases separated the two germline ends.

This clone was counted between two and nine times. J is TRBJ2-7 and V is TRBV7-9, with 7 positions matching TRBD1. Germline values: CDR1 SEHNR, CDR2 FQNEAQ (reference sequence). The ends lost 5 bases at V and 6 bases at J; junction bases unmatched: 13. The CDR3 has 15 amino acids. The CDR3 DNA sequence: TGTGCCAGCAGCCCCAGGTGGGGACAGTCAGCCGAGCAGTACTTC. It is translated as CASSPRWGQSAEQYF.

This chain connects TRBV7-8 to TRBJ1-4, with no clear D. The CDR3 is made up of 15 amino acids. CDR1 and CDR2 from the germline V gene are SGHVS and FQNEAQ. The germline V and J ends were trimmed by 1 base and 8 bases, with 14 bases remaining between them. CDR3 sequence reads: CASSLDGPGGEKLFF. Written as DNA, the CDR3 is TGTGCCAGCAGCTTAGACGGCCCGGGAGGGGAAAAACTGTTTTTT.

The J gene is TRBJ1-2, the V gene TRBV9; no firm D call. The CDR3 spans 14 residues. Trimming removed 0 bases from V and 6 bases from J, with 12 bases in between. Germline assignment: CDR1 SGDLS and CDR2 YYNGEE. The CDR3 loop reads CASSVGPIEHGYTF. CDR3 DNA: TGTGCCAGCAGCGTAGGCCCCATAGAACATGGCTACACCTTC.

The chain links TRBV7-2 to TRBJ1-1; 7 bases match TRBD1. Germline V gives CDR1 SGHTA, CDR2 FQGNSA. J lost 5 bases, V lost 1 base, and 4 bases had no gene match. The CDR3 is 14 residues long. CDR3 sequence (DNA): TGTGCCAGCAGCTTAGACAGGGGTGGGACTGAAGCTTTCTTT. Amino acids: CASSLDRGGTEAFF.